This entry lists 17 T cell receptor beta chains sequenced from one sample in a study of T cell responses to AZD1222 COVID-19 vaccine. Sequenced by immunoSEQ multiplex PCR; TCRdb stores in-frame clones only, minus some. The sample comprises about 90,000 clones, about 91% of which are singletons, and approximately 10% rests with the top ten. This sample comprised peripheral blood, obtained on day 0 of MenACWY control vaccination. All receptors derive from an adult in good health.

The chain uses TRBV5-5 and TRBJ1-1; weak D call: TRBD1 (5 bases). CDR3 length equals 15 residues. Germline CDR1 is SGHKS and CDR2 is YYEKEE (reference sequence). The V end lost 4 bases, the J end lost 3 bases, and 16 bases lay between the germline ends. As DNA, the CDR3 is TGTGCCAGCAGCGAGAAGAGGGGTTTAGACACTGAAGCTTTCTTT. Protein: CASSEKRGLDTEAFF.

The chain links TRBV12-3 or TRBV12-4 to TRBJ1-2; D is ambiguous. The CDR3 has 11 residues. The germline V and J ends were trimmed by 3 bases and 5 bases, with 4 bases remaining between them. The CDR3 bases are TGTGCCAGCAGTTTGTCTTATGGCTACACCTTC. Translated: CASSLSYGYTF.

The chain uses TRBV30 and TRBJ1-2; no reliable D call. The germline V gene encodes CDR1 GTSNPN and CDR2 SVGIG (reference sequence). V was pared by 5 bases and J by 4 bases, with 14 bases between. The CDR3 extends over 13 amino acids. DNA for the CDR3: TGTGCCTGGCAAAAAACAGATTCCTATGGCTACACCTTC. Its protein is CAWQKTDSYGYTF.

The genes are TRBV7-8 and TRBJ2-7; no definite D call. Trimming left V 4 bases short and J 2 bases short, with 6 bases between. The CDR3 has 12 amino acids. Per the germline V gene, CDR1 is SGHVS and CDR2 is FQNEAQ. CDR3 nucleotide sequence: TGTGCCAGCAGCTCCCAGGCCTACGAGCAGTACTTC. It specifies CASSSQAYEQYF.

This chain joins TRBV7-8 and TRBJ1-1, with a tentative D call TRBD1 (6 bases). V shed 5 bases and J shed 4 bases, with 11 bases lying between them. CDR1 and CDR2 from the germline V gene are SGHVS and FQNEAQ. The CDR3 totals 13 residues. CDR3 amino acids: CASSPGGGTEAFF. The CDR3 bases are TGTGCCAGCAGCCCAGGAGGGGGCACTGAAGCTTTCTTT.

This clone was seen just once. V is TRBV4-3 and J is TRBJ1-3; no clear D gene. V shed 0 bases and J shed 8 bases, with 8 bases lying between them. Germline assignment: CDR1 LGHNA and CDR2 YSLEER. The CDR3 length is 13 residues. CDR3 DNA sequence: TGCGCCAGCAGCCAAGATATACGGCACACCATATATTTT. It is translated as CASSQDIRHTIYF.

The V and J genes are TRBV6-6 and TRBJ2-7; D uncertain. This CDR3 is built from 13 residues. Deletions cut 7 bases from V and 0 bases from J, with 10 bases between. Per germline, CDR1 MNHNY and CDR2 SVGAGI (reference sequence). CDR3 nucleotides: TGTGCCAGCACCGACACCAGCTCCTACGAGCAGTACTTC. Translated: CASTDTSSYEQYF.

The chain joins TRBV28 to TRBJ2-5; D might be TRBD2 (5 bases). The CDR3 spans 13 residues. The V end lost 8 bases, the J end lost 2 bases, and 12 bases lay between the germline ends. CDR1 is MDHEN and CDR2 is SYDVKM in the germline V gene. The CDR3 DNA is TGTGCCAGCGCAAGAGGCGGGCAAGAGACCCAGTACTTC. Translating gives CASARGGQETQYF.

V usage is TRBV5-5 and J usage is TRBJ1-1; D possibly corresponds to TRBD1 (6 bases). The germline gives CDR1 SGHKS, CDR2 YYEKEE (reference sequence). The CDR3 contains 16 residues. V lost 4 bases and J 3 bases, leaving 19 bases between the germline ends. The CDR3 is CASSIPGERRYTEAFF. For the CDR3, the DNA is TGTGCCAGCAGCATTCCAGGGGAGCGACGGTACACTGAAGCTTTCTTT.

This clone came up a few times. The chain has TRBV6-2 or TRBV6-3 and TRBJ2-6; D gene uncertain. Trimming shortened V by 2 bases and J by 2 bases, and 1 base separated the two germline ends. The germline gives CDR1 MNHEY, CDR2 SVGEGT. The CDR3 sequence is 13 residues long. CDR3 DNA sequence: TGTGCCAGCAGTTACGCTGGGGCCAACGTCCTGACTTTC. It encodes CASSYAGANVLTF.

This chain uses TRBV5-1 with TRBJ1-6; no definite D call. The CDR3 extends over 16 amino acids. Germline V lookup: CDR1 SGHRS, CDR2 YFSETQ. Trimming cost V 3 bases and J 6 bases, with 16 bases left between them. For the CDR3, the DNA is TGCGCCAGCAGCTCCGAGAATCCCGGGGTTAATTCACCCCTCCACTTT. Residues: CASSSENPGVNSPLHF.

The V and J genes are TRBV7-2 and TRBJ2-2; maybe TRBD1 (6 bases). The germline V and J ends were trimmed by 6 bases and 4 bases, with 15 bases remaining between them. Germline CDR1 reads SGHTA; CDR2 reads FQGNSA. This CDR3 region has 15 residues. The CDR3 sequence: CASRKNRDLTGELFF. CDR3 nucleotides: TGTGCCAGCAGAAAGAACAGGGATCTCACCGGGGAGCTGTTTTTT.

CDR3 sequence (DNA): TGTGCCAGCAGTTCCCTAGAGGGGGACTACGAGCAGTACTTC. Protein: CASSSLEGDYEQYF. The chain links TRBV28 to TRBJ2-7; the D gene is possibly TRBD1 (6 bases). The CDR3 is 14 amino acids. In germline, CDR1 is MDHEN, CDR2 SYDVKM. V was pared by 4 bases and J by 3 bases, with 13 bases between.

The chain combines TRBV30 with TRBJ2-5, with a tentative D call TRBD1 (8 bases). The CDR3 is 11 residues long. With 3 bases removed from V and 9 bases from J, the gap between germline ends came to 11 bases. Per the germline V gene, CDR1 is GTSNPN and CDR2 is SVGIG (reference sequence). The CDR3 protein is CAWSTGGAQYF. Written as DNA, the CDR3 is TGTGCCTGGAGCACAGGGGGGGCCCAGTACTTC.

The rearrangement joins TRBV29-1 to TRBJ1-1; tentatively, D is TRBD1 (5 bases). The V gene lost 2 bases and the J gene lost 5 bases, with 12 bases spanning the gap. The CDR3 runs to 13 residues. Germline lookup yields CDR1 SQVTM and CDR2 ANQGSEA. DNA of the CDR3: TGCAGCGTTGAACCCAGGGCGGGTACTGAAGCTTTCTTT. It is translated as CSVEPRAGTEAFF.

The rearrangement links TRBV7-8 to TRBJ2-3; 7 bases line up with TRBD2. The CDR3 loop spans 20 amino acids. Germline CDR1 and CDR2: SGHVS and FQNEAQ. Unmatched junction bases numbered 18, after V lost 1 base and J lost 2 bases. The CDR3 nucleotides read TGTGCCAGCAGCTTAGAGGGACTATCGGGGGTCCCGAGCTTCACAGATACGCAGTATTTT. Translated, it gives CASSLEGLSGVPSFTDTQYF.

The chain employs TRBV6-5 and TRBJ1-4; no clear D. V shed 4 bases and J shed 8 bases, with 11 bases lying between them. CDR1 and CDR2 (germline): MNHEY, SVGAGI. The CDR3 has 13 amino acids. CDR3 nucleotide sequence: TGTGCCAGCAGTTTGAGGGAGGAGGAAAAACTGTTTTTT. Residues: CASSLREEEKLFF.